This TCR beta chain derives from a study of cytomegalovirus exposure and HLA in healthy donors. Points from the study as a whole: HLA-A and HLA-B allele assignments for most subjects were reportedly predicted accurately using TCR beta sequences. Prior analysis indicated that the majority of TCR beta V segments exhibited productivity approximately 87% or approximately 30% of the time.

PCR used 60 Vbeta primers and 13 Jbeta primers. Only in-frame clones appear in the TCRdb table, and some are missing; sequencing was by immunoSEQ multiplex PCR. Here the sample table reports tens of thousands of clones. Losses at the gene ends were 0 bases for V and 2 bases for J; bases not matched to a gene: 3. From germline, CDR1 is GTSNPN and CDR2 SVGIG (reference sequence). The CDR3 runs to 15 residues. Concerning this clone itself: Its specificity is unknown.

The source is a man aged 35-49 years in good health and CMV-seropositive. Sequencing was carried out using PBMCs. The rearrangement links TRBV30 to TRBJ2-3; TRBD2 matches at 9 bases. CDR3 sequence reads: CAWSVAGGITDTQYF. The CDR3 DNA is TGTGCCTGGAGTGTGGCGGGAGGGATCACAGATACGCAGTATTTT.